This entry describes one T cell receptor beta chain. This entry is derived from a study of regulatory T cells in long-lasting Graves disease. Time point reported: newly diagnosed GD, antithyroid drugs for less than 3 months. RNA from PBMCs was the source of the TCR library. CDR3-region Arm-PCR and iRepertoire HTBI primers produced the TCR beta libraries. MiXCR was run by TCRdb on the multiplex PCR reads, yielding one entry per CDR3 protein. This table has roughly 430,000 distinct CDR3 sequences, less than 20% appearing once. The germline gives CDR1 SEHNR, CDR2 FQNEAQ (reference sequence). The CDR3 totals 15 residues. The V and J ends lost 2 bases and 3 bases respectively, with 14 bases between them. This sample also belongs to another study, concerning T cells in Graves' hyperthyroidism and ophthalmopathy.

This clonotype was obtained from a woman between 25 and 40 years old with Graves disease. The sample consisted of peripheral blood mononuclear cells (PBMCs), taken at new diagnosis, from a patient treated with antithyroid drugs. This sequence joins TRBV7-9 and TRBJ2-7, with D maybe TRBD2 (5 bases). CDR3 nucleotide sequence: TGTGCCAGCAGCTTATTCACGGGATATATCTACGAGCAGTACTTC. Protein product: CASSLFTGYIYEQYF.